These T cell receptor beta chains were read from a single sample in a study of early T cells in non-severe SARS-CoV-2 infection. TCRdb re-called the 5' RACE reads with MiXCR, one entry per CDR3 protein. The sample lists approximately 83,000 distinct CDR3 sequences; around an eighth were seen once. Sequenced material: whole blood. Receptor source: an adult who was a healthcare worker with PCR-confirmed SARS-CoV-2 infection or an uninfected control (not recorded which). CDR3s include the opening cysteine and the closing phenylalanine or tryptophan. D genes are given only for firm matches. Size is omitted from some rows. Given values are once, few, many or a class for expanded clones.

length | J | D | V | size | DNA | CDR3
12 | TRBJ2-1 | - | TRBV7-9 | few | TGTGCCAGCTTTCGGGGCGGAAATGAGCAGTTCTTC | CASFRGGNEQFF
12 | TRBJ2-7 | - | TRBV7-2 | many | TGTGCCAGCAGCTTGCAGGGGCACGAGCAGTACTTC | CASSLQGHEQYF
16 | TRBJ2-5 | TRBD2 | TRBV11-3 | - | TGTGCCAGCAGCCCTTTCCAGCGGGAGAACAGTGAGACCCAGTACTTC | CASSPFQRENSETQYF
17 | TRBJ2-2 | - | TRBV11-2 | many | TGTGCCAGCAGCCCCGCCCCAGTACTAGCGAACACCGGGGAGCTGTTTTTT | CASSPAPVLANTGELFF
11 | TRBJ2-2 | - | TRBV19 | many | TGTGCCAGTAGTATTATGGGGGAGCTGTTTTTT | CASSIMGELFF
12 | TRBJ2-7 | TRBD1 | TRBV29-1 | - | TGCAGCGGGCGGGACAGGAGCTACGAGCAGTACTTC | CSGRDRSYEQYF
15 | TRBJ1-6 | - | TRBV19 | many | TGTGCCAGTAGTAGCGGCGTTTCATCATTGTCACCCCTCCACTTT | CASSSGVSSLSPLHF
15 | TRBJ1-1 | TRBD1 | TRBV10-3 | many | TGTGCCATCAGGGCCCAGGGGGGCGAGTATACTGAAGCTTTCTTT | CAIRAQGGEYTEAFF
10 | TRBJ2-3 | - | TRBV29-1 | - | TGCAGCCCAAGCACAGATACGCAGTATTTT | CSPSTDTQYF
14 | TRBJ1-1 | - | TRBV18 | - | TGTGCCAGCTCACCACCTCCTGAGAGAACTGAAGCTTTCTTT | CASSPPPERTEAFF
15 | TRBJ1-3 | - | TRBV12-3/TRBV12-4 | many | TGTGCCAGCAGTTTAGGGTCCGTCCCTGGAAACACCATATATTTT | CASSLGSVPGNTIYF
13 | TRBJ2-7 | TRBD2 | TRBV9 | few | TGTGCCAGCAGCGTAAAAGCGGGGAACGAGCAGTACTTC | CASSVKAGNEQYF
13 | TRBJ2-7 | TRBD2 | TRBV5-6 | - | TGTGCCAGCAGCCTGGGGACTACCTCCGAGCAGTACTTC | CASSLGTTSEQYF
15 | TRBJ2-2 | TRBD2 | TRBV12-3/TRBV12-4 | - | TGTGCCAGCAGCCGGACTAGCGGAGACACCGGGGAGCTGTTTTTT | CASSRTSGDTGELFF
12 | TRBJ2-5 | - | TRBV29-1 | many | TGCAGCGTTGGTGACTCCCCAAGGACCCAGTACTTC | CSVGDSPRTQYF
16 | TRBJ1-1 | - | TRBV12-3/TRBV12-4 | - | TGTGCCAGCAGTTTAATTCCCTCGGGGGTGAACACTGAAGCTTTCTTT | CASSLIPSGVNTEAFF
15 | TRBJ2-5 | - | TRBV7-3 | - | TGTGCCAGCAGCCCCCAACCGGGGCGAGGGGAGACCCAGTACTTC | CASSPQPGRGETQYF
14 | TRBJ2-7 | - | TRBV2 | many | TGTGCCAGCAGTGAAGCGCTTATCTGGGACGAGCAGTACTTC | CASSEALIWDEQYF
16 | TRBJ2-3 | TRBD2 | TRBV2 | many | TGTGCCAGCAGCGGACTAGCGGGGACGAGCACAGATACGCAGTATTTT | CASSGLAGTSTDTQYF
16 | TRBJ1-2 | TRBD1 | TRBV7-6 | many | TGTGCCAGCAGCCCGATTCCGGGACAGGGGGTCGATGGCTACACCTTC | CASSPIPGQGVDGYTF
14 | TRBJ2-2 | TRBD1 | TRBV7-2 | few | TGTGCCAGCAGCAGGACAGGGCTCACCGGGGAGCTGTTTTTT | CASSRTGLTGELFF
16 | TRBJ2-1 | - | TRBV30 | many | TGTGCCTGGAGGGGCCCTGGCAGGGAGAGTAGAAATGAGCAGTTCTTC | CAWRGPGRESRNEQFF
14 | TRBJ2-3 | - | TRBV12-3/TRBV12-4 | many | TGTGCCAGCAGTCCTACTAGGTTCACAGATACGCAGTATTTT | CASSPTRFTDTQYF
15 | TRBJ2-7 | TRBD2 | TRBV19 | few | TGTGCCAGTAGTATGGGGAGCGGGGGAGCCTACGAGCAGTACTTC | CASSMGSGGAYEQYF
17 | TRBJ2-3 | - | TRBV24-1 | many | TGTGCCACCAGTGATATCGCTTCGGCCAGCAGCACAGATACGCAGTATTTT | CATSDIASASSTDTQYF
17 | TRBJ2-1 | TRBD2 | TRBV5-1 | many | TGCGCCAGCAGCTTGGCCCCCACTAGCGGGGGTGACAATGAGCAGTTCTTC | CASSLAPTSGGDNEQFF
14 | TRBJ2-7 | TRBD1 | TRBV2 | - | TGTGCCAGCCTTGGGACAGGACCCCTCTACGAGCAGTACTTC | CASLGTGPLYEQYF
14 | TRBJ2-2 | - | TRBV2 | many | TGTGCCAGCAGAGAGGACTCACTGACCGGGGAGCTGTTTTTT | CASREDSLTGELFF
11 | TRBJ2-3 | - | TRBV11-2 | few | TGTGCCAGCAGTAATTCAGATACGCAGTATTTT | CASSNSDTQYF
13 | TRBJ2-5 | - | TRBV7-6 | few | TGTGCCAGCAGCTCCAGGGCCTTGGAGACCCAGTACTTC | CASSSRALETQYF
15 | TRBJ2-1 | - | TRBV6-5 | - | TGTGCCAGCGGCTTTTCGGACGACTCCTACAATGAGCAGTTCTTC | CASGFSDDSYNEQFF
13 | TRBJ1-1 | - | TRBV7-6 | many | TGTGCCAGCAGCCCCATGGGAGGGACTGAAGCTTTCTTT | CASSPMGGTEAFF
15 | TRBJ2-7 | TRBD2 | TRBV20-1 | many | TGCAGTGCTTCTCGACTAGCGGGAGACAGTAGCGAGCAGTACTTC | CSASRLAGDSSEQYF
14 | TRBJ2-7 | TRBD1 | TRBV28 | - | TGTGCCAGCAGCCTGGGACAGGGGAAGGGCGAGCAGTACTTC | CASSLGQGKGEQYF
13 | TRBJ1-2 | - | TRBV5-5 | few | TGTGCCAGCAGCTTGGACAGGGTGTATGGCTACACCTTC | CASSLDRVYGYTF
16 | TRBJ2-5 | TRBD2 | TRBV7-2 | few | TGTGCCAGCAGCTTAGGTACTAGCGGGGGCCAAGAGACCCAGTACTTC | CASSLGTSGGQETQYF
14 | TRBJ2-5 | - | TRBV5-1 | few | TGCGCCAGCAGCTTGGCCGGTTCCCCAGAGACCCAGTACTTC | CASSLAGSPETQYF
16 | TRBJ2-5 | TRBD2 | TRBV5-1 | - | TGCGCCAGCAGCTTGGTACTAGCGGGAGGGAAAGAGACCCAGTACTTC | CASSLVLAGGKETQYF
15 | TRBJ2-3 | - | TRBV5-1 | many | TGCGCCAGCAGCTTGGTCGGCAGGGGAGCAGATACGCAGTATTTT | CASSLVGRGADTQYF
16 | TRBJ2-7 | TRBD2 | TRBV6-6 | few | TGTGCCAGCACCACCTTGATAGCGGGGAGAAGCTACGAGCAGTACTTC | CASTTLIAGRSYEQYF
15 | TRBJ2-6 | TRBD1 | TRBV6-5 | - | TGTGCCAGCAGTGACAGGGGGACTGGGGCCAACGTCCTGACTTTC | CASSDRGTGANVLTF
18 | TRBJ2-3 | TRBD2 | TRBV7-8 | - | TGTGCCAGCAGCTTAGTCGGGACTAGCGGGAGTTGGCTAGATACGCAGTATTTT | CASSLVGTSGSWLDTQYF
14 | TRBJ1-2 | - | TRBV7-9 | few | TGTGCCAGCAGCTTAGTTCTGGGCGGCTATGGCTACACCTTC | CASSLVLGGYGYTF
15 | TRBJ2-3 | - | TRBV5-1 | - | TGCGCCAGCAGCTTGGAGGGGATGAGCACAGATACGCAGTATTTT | CASSLEGMSTDTQYF
15 | TRBJ2-1 | TRBD2 | TRBV24-1 | many | TGTGCCACCAGTGATGGGACTAGCGGGAGGGCCTGGCAGTTCTTC | CATSDGTSGRAWQFF
16 | TRBJ1-5 | TRBD1 | TRBV6-6 | many | TGTGCCAGCAGTTACTCGATTACAGGGGGTGTTCAGCCCCAGCATTTT | CASSYSITGGVQPQHF
14 | TRBJ2-7 | TRBD2 | TRBV7-2 | - | TGTGCCAGCAGCCCCCGACCCGGGAGGTACGAGCAGTACTTC | CASSPRPGRYEQYF
13 | TRBJ2-7 | - | TRBV27 | many | TGTGCCAGCAGTCGAATAGGAGTCTACGAGCAGTACTTC | CASSRIGVYEQYF
15 | TRBJ2-1 | TRBD2 | TRBV27 | few | TGTGCCAGCAGTCCCCGACTAGCGGAAGGGAATGAGCAGTTCTTC | CASSPRLAEGNEQFF
15 | TRBJ2-5 | - | TRBV10-3 | few | TGTGCCATCAGTGAGTCGTCGACAGTTCAAGAGACCCAGTACTTC | CAISESSTVQETQYF
14 | TRBJ2-5 | - | TRBV11-2 | - | TGTGCCAGCAGCTTAGATCCAGGGTCGGAGACCCAGTACTTC | CASSLDPGSETQYF
15 | TRBJ2-7 | TRBD1 | TRBV2 | - | TGTGCCAGCAGTTCAGACAGGGGGAGCTCCTACGAGCAGTACTTC | CASSSDRGSSYEQYF
16 | TRBJ2-2 | - | TRBV7-8 | few | TGTGCCAGCAGCCCCTTACGGGGGGCCGACACCGGGGAGCTGTTTTTT | CASSPLRGADTGELFF